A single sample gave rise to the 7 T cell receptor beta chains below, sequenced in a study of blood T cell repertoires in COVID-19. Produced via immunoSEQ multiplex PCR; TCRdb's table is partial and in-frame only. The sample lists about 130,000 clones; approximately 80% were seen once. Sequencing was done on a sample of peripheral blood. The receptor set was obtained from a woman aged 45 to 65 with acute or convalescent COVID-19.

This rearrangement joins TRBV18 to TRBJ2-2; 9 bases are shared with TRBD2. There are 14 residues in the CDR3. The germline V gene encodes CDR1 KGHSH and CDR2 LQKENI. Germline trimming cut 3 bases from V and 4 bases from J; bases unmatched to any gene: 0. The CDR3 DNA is TGTGCCAGCTCACCGGGACTAGCCACCGGGGAGCTGTTTTTT. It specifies CASSPGLATGELFF.

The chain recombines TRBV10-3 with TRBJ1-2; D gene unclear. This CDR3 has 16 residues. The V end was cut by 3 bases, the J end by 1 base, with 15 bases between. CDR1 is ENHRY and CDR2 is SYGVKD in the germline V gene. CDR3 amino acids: CAISDMTSTLNYGYTF. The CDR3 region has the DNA TGTGCCATCAGTGATATGACATCGACCCTTAACTATGGCTACACCTTC.

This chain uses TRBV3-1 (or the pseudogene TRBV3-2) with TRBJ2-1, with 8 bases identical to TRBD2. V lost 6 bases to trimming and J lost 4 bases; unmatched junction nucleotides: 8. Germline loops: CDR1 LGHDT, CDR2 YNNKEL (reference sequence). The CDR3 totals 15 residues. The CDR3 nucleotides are TGTGCCAGCAGGCAAAGCGGGAGTTGGTACAATGAGCAGTTCTTC. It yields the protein CASRQSGSWYNEQFF.

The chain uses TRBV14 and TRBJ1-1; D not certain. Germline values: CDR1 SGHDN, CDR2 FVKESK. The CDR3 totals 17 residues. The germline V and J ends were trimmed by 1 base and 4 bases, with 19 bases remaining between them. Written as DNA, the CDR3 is TGTGCCAGCAGCCAAGGACGAGGGATTTACATAGGCACTGAAGCTTTCTTT. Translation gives CASSQGRGIYIGTEAFF.

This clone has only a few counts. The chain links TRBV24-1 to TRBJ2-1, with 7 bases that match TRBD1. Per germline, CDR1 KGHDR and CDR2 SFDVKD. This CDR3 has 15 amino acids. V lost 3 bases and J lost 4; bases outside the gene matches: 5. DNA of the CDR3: TGTGCCACCAGTGATCGGGACAGCCCGTACAATGAGCAGTTCTTC. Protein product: CATSDRDSPYNEQFF.

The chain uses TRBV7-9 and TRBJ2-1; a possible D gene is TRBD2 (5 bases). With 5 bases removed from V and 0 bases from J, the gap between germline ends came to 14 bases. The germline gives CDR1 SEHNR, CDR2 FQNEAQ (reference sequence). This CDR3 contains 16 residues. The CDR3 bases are TGTGCCAGCAGCCCGCCTAGCCCCCGCTCCTACAATGAGCAGTTCTTC. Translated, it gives CASSPPSPRSYNEQFF. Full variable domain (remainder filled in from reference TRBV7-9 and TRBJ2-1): DTGVSQNPRHKITKRGQNVTFRCDPISEHNRLYWYRQTLGQGPEFLTYFQNEAQLEKSRLLSDRFSAERPKGSFSTLEIQRTEQGDSAMYLCASSPPSPRSYNEQFFGPGTRLTVL.

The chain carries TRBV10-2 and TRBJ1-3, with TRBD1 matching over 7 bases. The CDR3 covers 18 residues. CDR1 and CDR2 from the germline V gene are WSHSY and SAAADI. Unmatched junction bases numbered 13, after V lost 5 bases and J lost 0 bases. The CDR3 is CASSRIPGQITSGNTIYF. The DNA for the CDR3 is TGCGCCAGCAGTCGCATCCCGGGACAGATTACCTCTGGAAACACCATATATTTT.